This TCR beta chain was identified in a study of T cell clonotyping in hematopoietic cell transplantation. On the study more broadly: Cytoreduction preceded collection of pretransplant recipient samples. Study-wide findings and caveats: Broader posttransplant TCR repertoire diversity was predicted by graft donor and pretransplant recipient Inverse Simpson Index values. Pathologically expanded recipient clonotypes increased progressively from day 30 to day 180 as diversity fell.

Details on this clone: As yet, its antigen is unknown.

Time point given: recipient sample about 28 days before transplant, after cytoreduction. The CDR3 is made up of 11 amino acids. From germline, CDR1 is SGHRS and CDR2 YFSETQ. Trimming cost V 1 base and J 4 bases, with 3 bases left between them. Method: immunoSEQ multiplex PCR; TCRdb's copy keeps in-frame clones and lacks some. This sample has some 29,000 clones, with approximately 86% found just once. The sequencing used peripheral blood mononuclear cells, collected before stem cell transplant. The rearrangement joins TRBV5-1 to TRBJ2-7; D ambiguous. This clonotype originated in a man aged 35 to 55 with acute myeloid leukemia. Some clones in this sample may be carry-over from other donors' samples. The CDR3 sequence is CASSLNYEQYF. The CDR3 coding sequence is TGCGCCAGCAGCTTGAATTACGAGCAGTACTTC.